This T cell receptor beta chain is drawn from a study of blood T cell repertoires in COVID-19. At the level of the study: There were acute and convalescent COVID-19 samples, and they came from the United States, Italy and Spain. Nucleic acid was either cDNA or gDNA, and it came from T cells, B-cell-depleted T cells, or PBMCs.

In the study's own analysis: Estimation of nucleated cell counts was performed using reference gene primer amplification. Assay used: immunoSEQ multiplex PCR; TCRdb lists only in-frame clones, some missing. That table furnishes V, J and clone size, whereas the DNA furnished D and trimming. The sample includes 95,000 to 150,000 clones, roughly 85% seen only once; the top ten take approximately 11%. Per the germline V gene, CDR1 is LGHNA and CDR2 is YSLEER. The CDR3 has 17 residues. V trimming: 4 bases; J trimming: 7 bases; junction bases outside the gene matches: 13. Sequencing was done on a sample of peripheral blood. This clonotype was sampled from a man older than 75 with acute or convalescent COVID-19. The rearrangement joins TRBV4-3 to TRBJ2-2; 9 bases are a match to TRBD1. Here the CDR3 DNA reads TGCGCCAGCAGCCCGTCTACAGGGGGCGAGAAGGGCGGGGAGCTGTTTTTT. Translating gives CASSPSTGGEKGGELFF.